The 13 T cell receptor beta chains reported below all come from one sample, sequenced in a study of molecular identifiers for immune sequencing clone quantification. TCRdb re-derived calls from the PCR reads in MiXCR, one entry per CDR3 protein. The sample lists some 590,000 distinct CDR3 sequences; roughly 23% were seen once. Sequencing was performed on naive CD8+ T cells from blood, with Jurkat cell RNA spiked in. Subset specified: FACS-sorted CD8+CD4-CCR7+CD45RA+ naive T cells. The receptors were gathered from a human donor in good health. Some libraries in this study had Jurkat cell RNA spiked in.

This clonotype was observed a few times. The chain joins TRBV12-3 or TRBV12-4 to TRBJ2-7, with D possibly being TRBD1 (5 bases). The CDR3 contains 13 residues. V was clipped by 7 bases and J by 0 bases, with 10 bases between them. DNA of the CDR3: TGTGCCAGCACCAGGGCCAGCTCCTACGAGCAGTACTTC. This translates into CASTRASSYEQYF.

Note on this clonotype: Just one base apart from a much larger clone, this may be a read error. J is TRBJ2-3 and V is TRBV7-6; 12 positions agree with TRBD2. The CDR3 spans 18 residues. In germline, CDR1 is SGHVS, CDR2 FNYEAQ. DNA of the CDR3: TGTGGCAGCAGCCCGAGGAATTCACTAGCGGGAGGAAAAGATACGCAGTATTTT. This translates into CGSSPRNSLAGGKDTQYF.

J is TRBJ2-2 and V is TRBV27, with D tentatively TRBD2 (7 bases). V lost 3 bases and J 7 bases, leaving 18 bases between the germline ends. This CDR3 comprises 16 residues. CDR1 and CDR2 (germline): MNHEY, SMNVEV (reference sequence). Here the CDR3 reads CASSFLGGAWVGELFF. The CDR3 DNA sequence: TGTGCCAGCAGTTTTTTGGGGGGGGCCTGGGTCGGGGAGCTGTTTTTT.

The chain employs TRBV2 and TRBJ2-7; D perhaps matches TRBD1 (6 bases). CDR1 and CDR2 from the germline V gene are SNHLY and FYNNEI. V lost 5 bases, J lost 0 bases, and 20 bases lay in between. CDR3 size: 17 residues. The CDR3 DNA is TGTGCCAGCAGTCTTTCTGCCGGGACAAGAATCTCCTACGAGCAGTACTTC. Its translation: CASSLSAGTRISYEQYF.

This clonotype was observed at least ten times. The chain joins TRBV30 to TRBJ2-1; no definite D call. The CDR3 runs to 13 residues. Germline CDR1 and CDR2: GTSNPN and SVGIG (reference sequence). V was pared by 2 bases and J by 11 bases, with 16 bases between. This CDR3 reads CAWSRSTSPQQFF. CDR3 DNA sequence: TGTGCCTGGAGTAGATCTACAAGCCCTCAGCAGTTCTTC.

The CDR3, as DNA: TGTGCCAGCCCAACCGGCGGGGAGCTGTTTTTT. Protein: CASPTGGELFF. The rearrangement joins TRBV7-9 to TRBJ2-2; D remains unclear. The V gene's germline CDR1 is SEHNR and CDR2 FQNEAQ (reference sequence). CDR3 length: 11 amino acids. Trimming pared 8 bases from V and 7 bases from J, leaving 8 bases between.

This clonotype was counted a few times. The chain recombines TRBV9 with TRBJ2-7; the D gene could be TRBD1 or TRBD2 (5 bases each). The CDR3 consists of 12 residues. V was shortened by 4 bases and J by 6 bases, with 11 bases between the two germline ends. Germline CDR1 is SGDLS and CDR2 is YYNGEE. The CDR3 loop reads CASSTGTSEQYF. CDR3 coding DNA: TGTGCCAGCAGCACCGGGACGTCCGAGCAGTACTTC. Variable domain in full (rest from reference TRBV9 and TRBJ2-7): DSGVTQTPKHLITATGQRVTLRCSPRSGDLSVYWYQQSLDQGLQFLIQYYNGEERAKGNILERFSAQQFPDLHSELNLSSLELGDSALYFCASSTGTSEQYFGPGTRLTVT.

This clonotype was seen a handful of times. The chain couples TRBV27 to TRBJ2-3; TRBD1 aligns across 7 bases. Germline-derived CDR1 and CDR2 are MNHEY and SMNVEV (reference sequence). This CDR3 has 14 residues. The V gene end was trimmed by 6 bases and the J gene end by 5 bases; junction bases not matched to a gene: 8. CDR3 nucleotides: TGTGCCAGCAGCCTAGACAGGGCTAGAGATACGCAGTATTTT. It translates to CASSLDRARDTQYF.

This clonotype was seen a few times. The chain combines TRBV7-6 with TRBJ1-1; perhaps TRBD1 as D (5 bases). Germline V CDR1 and CDR2: SGHVS, FNYEAQ. With 2 bases removed from V and 1 base from J, the gap between germline ends came to 14 bases. The CDR3 has 16 residues. CDR3 bases: TGTGCCAGCAGCTTACGCATGCAGGGATCGAACACTGAAGCTTTCTTT. Residues: CASSLRMQGSNTEAFF.

This chain joins TRBV6-5 and TRBJ1-4; D not resolved. The germline V gene has CDR1 MNHEY and CDR2 SVGAGI. V was cut by 1 base and J by 2 bases, with 8 bases left in between. This CDR3 region has 15 residues. The CDR3 nucleotides read TGTGCCAGCAGTTACTATCTTACCACTAATGAAAAACTGTTTTTT. Its protein is CASSYYLTTNEKLFF.

Ten or more counts support this clonotype. This rearrangement joins TRBV7-8 to TRBJ1-1; D gene unclear. Trimming removed 4 bases from V and 2 bases from J, with 8 bases in between. Germline CDR1 and CDR2: SGHVS and FQNEAQ. The CDR3 extends over 13 amino acids. The CDR3 loop is CASSYPLNTEAFF. CDR3 DNA: TGTGCCAGCAGCTATCCCCTCAACACTGAAGCTTTCTTT.

The chain has TRBV27 and TRBJ1-2; a weak D match, TRBD1 (5 bases). Germline V lookup: CDR1 MNHEY, CDR2 SMNVEV (reference sequence). The CDR3 has 12 amino acids. V gave up 8 bases and J gave up 7 bases, with 14 bases separating them. The CDR3 protein is CASFVWGSGYTF. Here the CDR3 DNA reads TGTGCCAGCTTCGTATGGGGCTCTGGCTACACCTTC.

This clonotype was seen repeatedly, ten times or more. The rearrangement links TRBV29-1 to TRBJ2-5; 9 bases are a match to TRBD2. V shed 3 bases, J shed 6 bases, and the junction held 11 bases outside the gene matches. CDR3 length equals 15 residues. Germline lookup yields CDR1 SQVTM and CDR2 ANQGSEA. The CDR3 sequence: CSVEGLAGFKQTQYF. Written as DNA, the CDR3 is TGCAGCGTTGAGGGGCTAGCGGGATTCAAACAGACCCAGTACTTC.